The source of this TCR beta chain is a study of molecular identifiers for immune sequencing clone quantification. TCRdb re-called the PCR reads with MiXCR, one entry per CDR3 protein. The profile shows some 680,000 distinct CDR3 sequences, over 25% of them singletons. The sample holds many counts of this clonotype. Trimming pared 2 bases from V and 5 bases from J, leaving 28 bases between. Germline CDR1 MDHEN, CDR2 SYDVKM. This CDR3 spans 19 amino acids. V and J are TRBV28 and TRBJ2-7; D tentatively fits TRBD1 or TRBD2 (5 bases each). This TCR came from a human donor in good health. Some libraries in this study had Jurkat cell RNA spiked in. Specimen: naive CD8+ T cells from blood, with Jurkat cell RNA spiked in. Subset reported: FACS-sorted CD8+CD4-CCR7+CD45RA+ naive T cells. CDR3 sequence reads: CASSLRQGPTRLVVDEQYF. As DNA, the CDR3 is TGTGCCAGCAGTTTACGCCAGGGACCAACACGCCTGGTGGTCGACGAGCAGTACTTC.